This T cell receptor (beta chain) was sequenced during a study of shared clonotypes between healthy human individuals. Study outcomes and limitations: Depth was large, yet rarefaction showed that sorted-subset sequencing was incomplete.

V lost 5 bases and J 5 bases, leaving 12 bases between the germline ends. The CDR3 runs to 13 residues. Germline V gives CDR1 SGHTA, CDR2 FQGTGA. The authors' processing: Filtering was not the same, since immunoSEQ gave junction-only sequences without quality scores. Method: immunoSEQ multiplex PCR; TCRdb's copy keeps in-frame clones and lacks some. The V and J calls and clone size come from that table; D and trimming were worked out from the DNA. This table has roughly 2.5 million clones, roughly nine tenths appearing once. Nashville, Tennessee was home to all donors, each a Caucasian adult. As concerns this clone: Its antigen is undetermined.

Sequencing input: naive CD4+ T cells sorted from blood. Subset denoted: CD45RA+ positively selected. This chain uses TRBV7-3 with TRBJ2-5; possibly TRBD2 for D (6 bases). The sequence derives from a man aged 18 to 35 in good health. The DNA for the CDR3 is TGTGCCAGCAGCCGCGGGGCGACGGAGACCCAGTACTTC. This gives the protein CASSRGATETQYF.